This T cell receptor beta chain came from a study of PD-1 blockade in classical Hodgkin lymphoma. Data came from immunoSEQ multiplex PCR; TCRdb stores just in-frame clones and leaves some out. In the table there are fewer than 70,000 clones, around 89% of which are singletons. Relapse was seen in all patients after autologous stem cell transplantation, and brentuximab vedotin exposure was variable. The sequence was obtained from a human donor with classical Hodgkin lymphoma. This material consisted of peripheral blood mononuclear cells (PBMCs), taken before the second cycle of nivolumab.

CDR3 nucleotide sequence: TGTGCCAGCTCACCAGGAGGGGCTGAGTATGGCTACACCTTC. It yields the protein CASSPGGAEYGYTF. This sequence joins TRBV18 and TRBJ1-2; possibly TRBD1 for D (5 bases). The germline V gene has CDR1 KGHSH and CDR2 LQKENI. V lost 2 bases and J lost 5, with 12 bases in between. The CDR3 runs to 14 residues. The variable domain in full, completed from reference TRBV18 and TRBJ1-2, reads NAGVMQNPRHLVRRRGQEARLRCSPMKGHSHVYWYRQLPEEGLKFMVYLQKENIIDESGMPKERFSAEFPKEGPSILRIQQVVRGDSAAYFCASSPGGAEYGYTFGSGTRLTVV.